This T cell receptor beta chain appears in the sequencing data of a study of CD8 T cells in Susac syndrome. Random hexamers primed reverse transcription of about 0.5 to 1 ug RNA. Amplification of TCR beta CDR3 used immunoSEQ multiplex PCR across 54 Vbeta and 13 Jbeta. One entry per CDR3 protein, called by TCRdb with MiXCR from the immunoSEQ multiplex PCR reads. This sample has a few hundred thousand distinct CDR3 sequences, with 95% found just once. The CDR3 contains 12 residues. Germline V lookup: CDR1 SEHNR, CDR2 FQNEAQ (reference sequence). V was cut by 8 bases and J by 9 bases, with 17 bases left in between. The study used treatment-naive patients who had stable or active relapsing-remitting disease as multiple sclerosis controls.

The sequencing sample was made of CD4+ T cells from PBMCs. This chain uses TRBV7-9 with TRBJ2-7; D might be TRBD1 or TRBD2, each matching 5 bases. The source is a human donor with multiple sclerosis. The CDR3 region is CASSQGDSAQYF. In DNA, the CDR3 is TGTGCCAGCTCCCAAGGGGATAGCGCGCAGTACTTC. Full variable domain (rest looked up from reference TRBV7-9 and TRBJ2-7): DTGVSQNPRHKITKRGQNVTFRCDPISEHNRLYWYRQTLGQGPEFLTYFQNEAQLEKSRLLSDRFSAERPKGSFSTLEIQRTEQGDSAMYLCASSQGDSAQYFGPGTRLTVT.